This T cell receptor beta chain appears in the sequencing data of a study of T cell changes during pregnancy in multiple sclerosis. Data came from immunoSEQ multiplex PCR; TCRdb stores just in-frame clones and leaves some out. The data show tens of thousands of clones, roughly 90% seen once. CDR3 length: 15 residues. Germline CDR1 is MDHEN and CDR2 is SYDVKM. V was pared by 5 bases and J by 7 bases, with 9 bases of the junction left unmatched. This specimen consisted of peripheral blood, obtained in the first trimester of pregnancy. The receptor comes from a female donor in good health, enrolled as a control in a pregnancy study. The chain links TRBV28 to TRBJ2-2; 8 bases match TRBD1. Here the CDR3 DNA reads TGTGCCAGCAGTACATTGGACAGGGCGAGCGGGGAGCTGTTTTTT. Residues: CASSTLDRASGELFF.